This TCR beta chain is drawn from a study of blood T cells in healthy people across ages. Trimming cost V 10 bases and J 8 bases, with 16 bases left between them. The CDR3 has 12 amino acids. CDR1 is SGDLS and CDR2 is YYNGEE in the germline V gene. Together with a sample-barcoded 5' primer, a J-beta primer mix was included in a second PCR lasting roughly 6 to 12 cycles. TCRdb ran MiXCR on the 5' RACE reads and lists one entry per CDR3 protein. The table shows 750,000 to 1,000,000 distinct CDR3 sequences, with roughly 28% occurring only once. The same data also went into a second study, on T cells of mothers and their children.

This receptor was identified in a woman aged 40 to 50 in good health. J is TRBJ2-1 and V is TRBV9; D possibly corresponds to TRBD2 (7 bases). Sequencing was done on a sample of blood. CDR3 DNA: TGTGCCCCCCTGGGGGGGGCCGATGAGCAGTTCTTC. Its protein is CAPLGGADEQFF.